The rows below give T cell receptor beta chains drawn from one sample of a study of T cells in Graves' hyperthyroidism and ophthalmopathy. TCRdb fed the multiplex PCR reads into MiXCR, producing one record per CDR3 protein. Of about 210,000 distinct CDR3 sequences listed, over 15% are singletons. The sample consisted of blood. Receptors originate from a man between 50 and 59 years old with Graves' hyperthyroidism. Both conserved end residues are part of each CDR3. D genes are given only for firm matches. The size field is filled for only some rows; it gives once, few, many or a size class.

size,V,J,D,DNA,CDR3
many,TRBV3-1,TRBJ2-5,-,TGTGCCAGCAGTCCACGCAGGGGAGCGGGGGAGACCCAGTACTTC,CASSPRRGAGETQYF
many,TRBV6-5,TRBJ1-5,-,TGTGCCAGCAGTTACGGACGGAATCAGCCCCAGCATTTT,CASSYGRNQPQHF
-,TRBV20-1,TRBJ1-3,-,TGCAGTGCTAGAGATCCACTAAATGGAAACACCATATATTTT,CSARDPLNGNTIYF
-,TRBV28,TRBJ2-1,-,TGTGCCAGCAGTTTCGCTACTAGCCTTGAGCAGTTCTTC,CASSFATSLEQFF
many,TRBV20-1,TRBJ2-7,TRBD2,TGCAGTGTCATGACTAGCGGGAGCTCCTACGAGCAGTACTTC,CSVMTSGSSYEQYF
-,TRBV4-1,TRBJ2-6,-,TGCGCCAGCAGCCAATCCACCTCTGGGGCCAACGTCCTGACTTTC,CASSQSTSGANVLTF
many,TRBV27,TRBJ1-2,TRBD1,TGTGCCAGCAGTTTGACTCAGGGGGCCCTCTATGGCTACACCTTC,CASSLTQGALYGYTF
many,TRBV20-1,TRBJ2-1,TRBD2,TGCAGTGCTAGCAGGACTAGCTATAGCTCCTACAATGAGCAGTTCTTC,CSASRTSYSSYNEQFF
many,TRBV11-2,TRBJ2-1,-,TGTGCCAGCAGCCCACCTGGGATCCTTCAAGGGAATGAGCAGTTCTTC,CASSPPGILQGNEQFF
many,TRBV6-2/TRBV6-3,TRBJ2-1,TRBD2,TGTGCCAGCAGTTACTCAGAGGGCGGGAGGTCCTACAATGAGCAGTTCTTC,CASSYSEGGRSYNEQFF
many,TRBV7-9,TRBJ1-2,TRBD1,TGTGCCAGCAGCCGGGGACAGGTCAACTATGGCTACACCTTC,CASSRGQVNYGYTF
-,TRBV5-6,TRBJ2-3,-,TGTGCCAGCAGCGACGGTGGCAGGGGGGCAGATACGCAGTATTTT,CASSDGGRGADTQYF
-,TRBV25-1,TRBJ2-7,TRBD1,TGTGCCAGCAGTGTACAGGGGTCCTACGCGCAGTACTTC,CASSVQGSYAQYF
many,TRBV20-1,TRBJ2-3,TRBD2,TGCAGTGCTAGATGGCGGGAGCCAGATACGCAGTATTTT,CSARWREPDTQYF
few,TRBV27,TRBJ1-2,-,TGTGCCAGCAGTTTATTTGGCCCCCAAGGGAACTATGGCTACACCTTC,CASSLFGPQGNYGYTF
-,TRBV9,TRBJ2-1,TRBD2,TGTGCCAGCAGCGTAGGGGGCGGGAGAGGTAATGAGCAGTTCTTC,CASSVGGGRGNEQFF
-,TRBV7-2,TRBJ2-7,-,TGTGCCAGCAGTAAACACTACGAGCAGTACTTC,CASSKHYEQYF
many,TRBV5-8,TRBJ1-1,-,TGTGCCAGCAGCTTGCCAGGGACGGAGTCTGAAGCTTTCTTT,CASSLPGTESEAFF
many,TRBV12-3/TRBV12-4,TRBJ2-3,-,TGTGCCAGCAGTCACAGGGGAGGGTCCACAGATACGCAGTATTTT,CASSHRGGSTDTQYF
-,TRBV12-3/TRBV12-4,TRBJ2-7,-,TGTGCCAGCAGGTATTCCGGGACTGGGCTTTCCGAGCAGTACTTC,CASRYSGTGLSEQYF
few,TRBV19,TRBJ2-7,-,TGTGCCAGTAGTATCGGTCGCGGGGGCATCGAGCAGTACTTC,CASSIGRGGIEQYF
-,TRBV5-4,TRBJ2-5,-,TGTGCCAGCAGCTTAAAGTCAGGGGGGCGAGAGACCCAGTACTTC,CASSLKSGGRETQYF
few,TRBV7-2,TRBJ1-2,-,TGTGCCAGCAGCTCACAGGGTAGGACTAACTATGGCTACACCTTC,CASSSQGRTNYGYTF
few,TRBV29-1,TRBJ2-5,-,TGCAGCGCCGGGAAGAAAGAGACCCAGTACTTC,CSAGKKETQYF
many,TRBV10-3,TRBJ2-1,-,TGTGCCATCAGTGAGGGGAACTACAATGAGCAGTTCTTC,CAISEGNYNEQFF
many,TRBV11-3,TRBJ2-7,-,TGTGCCAGCAGCCCGGGACTCCAACAACAGTACTTC,CASSPGLQQQYF
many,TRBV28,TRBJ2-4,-,TGTGCCAGCAGTTTCAGGGGACGATGGTCGGCCAAAAACATTCAGTACTTC,CASSFRGRWSAKNIQYF
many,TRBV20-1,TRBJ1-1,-,TGCAGTGCTAGAGTAGTAGGGGTTGCTGAAGCTTTCTTT,CSARVVGVAEAFF
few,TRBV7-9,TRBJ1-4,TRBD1,TGTGCCAGCAGCTCCACTATGACAGGGGGAAATGAAAAACTGTTTTTT,CASSSTMTGGNEKLFF
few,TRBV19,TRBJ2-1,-,TGTGCCAGTAGCCCCGGAGTGGCGTTCTCTTCCTACAATGAGCAGTTCTTC,CASSPGVAFSSYNEQFF
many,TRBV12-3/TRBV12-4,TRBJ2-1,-,TGTGCCAGCAGCTCGACTAGGGGCAATGAGCAGTTCTTC,CASSSTRGNEQFF
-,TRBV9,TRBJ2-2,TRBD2,TGTGCCAGCAGCGTTCCGGGAGGGGGCACCGGGGAGCTGTTTTTT,CASSVPGGGTGELFF
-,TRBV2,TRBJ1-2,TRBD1,TGTGCCAGCAGTGCGGGACAGGGGCACTATAGCTACACCTTC,CASSAGQGHYSYTF
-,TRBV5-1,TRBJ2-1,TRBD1,TGCGCCAGCAGCGTAATCCGGGACAGCTCCTACAATGAGCAGTTCTTC,CASSVIRDSSYNEQFF
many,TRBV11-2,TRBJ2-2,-,TGTGCCAGCAGCTTAGTTTTGACGGAGGCGAACACCGGGGAGCTGTTTTTT,CASSLVLTEANTGELFF
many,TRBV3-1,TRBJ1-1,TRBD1,TGTGCCAGCAGCCACGGACAGGGTAACACTGAAGCTTTCTTT,CASSHGQGNTEAFF
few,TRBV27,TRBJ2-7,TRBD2,TGTGCCAGCAGTTATGCGGCTAGCGGCACTTACGAGCAGTACTTC,CASSYAASGTYEQYF
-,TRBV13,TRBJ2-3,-,TGTGCCAGCAGCTTACGAATTGATGGCACAGATACGCAGTATTTT,CASSLRIDGTDTQYF
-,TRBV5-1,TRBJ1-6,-,TGCGCCAGCAGCTTGGAGGGCAATTCACCCCTCCACTTT,CASSLEGNSPLHF
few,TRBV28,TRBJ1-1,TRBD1,TGTGCCAGCAGTTTGGTGACAGGGGGAGACACTGAAGCTTTCTTT,CASSLVTGGDTEAFF
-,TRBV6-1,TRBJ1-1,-,TGTGCCAGCAAAGGTAATACCGCTGAAGCTTTCTTT,CASKGNTAEAFF
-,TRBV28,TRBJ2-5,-,TGTGCCAGCAGTTACGTAAGCGAGGGGGACTATAGGTACTTC,CASSYVSEGDYRYF
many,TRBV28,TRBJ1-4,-,TGTGCCAGCAGTTTAGCCACATATGAAAAACTGTCTTTT,CASSLATYEKLSF
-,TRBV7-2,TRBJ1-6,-,TGTGCCAGCAGCTCCGGCGCGGGGGCCCTCCACTTT,CASSSGAGALHF
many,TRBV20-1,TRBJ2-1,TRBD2,TGCAGTGCTAGGGCTAGCGGGAGGGGGGGCAGGTGGCACAATGAGCAGTTCTTC,CSARASGRGGRWHNEQFF
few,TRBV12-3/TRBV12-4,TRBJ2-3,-,TGTGCCAGCAGTTTAGACCATCCTAGCACAGATACGCAGTATTTT,CASSLDHPSTDTQYF
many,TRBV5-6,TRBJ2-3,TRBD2,TGTGCCAGCAGCTTGGGATTCGCGGGAGAAGATACGCAGTATTTT,CASSLGFAGEDTQYF
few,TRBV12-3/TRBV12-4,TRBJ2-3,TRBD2,TGTGCCAGCAGCGAAATAGCGGGAGGGGCAGATACGCAGTATTTT,CASSEIAGGADTQYF
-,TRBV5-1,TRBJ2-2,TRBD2,TGCGCCAGCAGCGGGACTAGCGGAACCGGGGAGCTGTTTTTT,CASSGTSGTGELFF
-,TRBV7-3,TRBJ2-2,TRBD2,TGTGCCAGCAGCTCCTATCGTGGACTAGGCGGGACCGGGGAGCTGTTTTTT,CASSSYRGLGGTGELFF